This entry lists 17 T cell receptor beta chains sequenced from one sample in a study of T cells in Graves' hyperthyroidism and ophthalmopathy. The TCR beta CDR3 regions underwent amplification using RNA transcripts as the source. Carried out on the TCR CDR3, a first-round RT-PCR used the HTBI primer set. TCRdb itself ran the multiplex PCR reads through MiXCR, one entry per CDR3 protein. The table has about 720,000 distinct CDR3 sequences, approximately 18% seen once. Sequenced: blood. The receptors were sampled from a woman aged 45-59 years with Graves' hyperthyroidism that later progressed to Graves' ophthalmopathy.

V usage is TRBV29-1 and J usage is TRBJ1-1; weak D call: TRBD1 (6 bases). Germline assignment: CDR1 SQVTM and CDR2 ANQGSEA. The V gene lost 7 bases and the J gene lost 1 base, with 13 bases spanning the gap. CDR3 length: 13 amino acids. The CDR3, as DNA: TGCAGCGGGGGGGGGCCGGAGAACACTGAAGCTTTCTTT. Protein product: CSGGGPENTEAFF. Combining the CDR3 with reference TRBV29-1 and TRBJ1-1 gives the whole variable domain SAVISQKPSRDICQRGTSLTIQCQVDSQVTMMFWYRQQPGQSLTLIATANQGSEATYESGFVIDKFPISRPNLTFSTLTVSNMSPEDSSIYLCSGGGPENTEAFFGQGTRLTVV.

The chain has TRBV11-2 and TRBJ2-7; possibly TRBD2 for D (6 bases). Germline assignment: CDR1 SGHAT and CDR2 FQNNGV. The CDR3 consists of 14 residues. V shed 3 bases and J shed 6 bases, with 15 bases lying between them. CDR3 region: CASSFQVGGIEQYF. For the CDR3, the DNA is TGTGCCAGCAGCTTTCAGGTGGGAGGAATCGAGCAGTACTTC.

This clonotype was counted only a few times. The gene calls are TRBV19 and TRBJ1-5; 9 bases fit TRBD1. Per the germline V gene, CDR1 is LNHDA and CDR2 is SQIVND (reference sequence). V lost 7 bases and J lost 6; bases outside the gene matches: 16. The CDR3 sequence is 17 residues long. CDR3 in amino acids: CASTAPPGQGLSQPQHF. CDR3 nucleotide sequence: TGTGCCAGTACCGCACCCCCCGGACAGGGGTTGAGTCAGCCCCAGCATTTT.

This clonotype was seen many times. This sequence joins TRBV3-1 and TRBJ2-1, with 9 bases matching TRBD2. Germline CDR1 is LGHDT and CDR2 is YNNKEL (reference sequence). The CDR3 sequence is 17 residues long. V gave up 2 bases and J gave up 0 bases; unmatched junction bases: 5. As DNA, the CDR3 is TGTGCCAGCAGCCAATCTAGCGGGGTACCCTCCTACAATGAGCAGTTCTTC. Protein sequence: CASSQSSGVPSYNEQFF.

The table lists this clonotype with many counts. The J gene is TRBJ2-1, the V gene TRBV20-1; D uncertain. Trimming left V 1 base short and J 8 bases short, with 9 bases between. Germline V gene lookup returns CDR1 DFQATT and CDR2 SNEGSKA (reference sequence). There are 12 residues in the CDR3. The DNA for the CDR3 is TGCAGTGCTAGAGCAGATTCCGATGAGCAGTTCTTC. As protein: CSARADSDEQFF.

This clonotype showed up just a few times. The rearrangement joins TRBV19 to TRBJ1-2; no reliable D call. The CDR3 has 13 residues. Germline V CDR1 and CDR2: LNHDA, SQIVND (reference sequence). Trimming left V 3 bases short and J 8 bases short, with 13 bases between. The CDR3, as DNA: TGTGCCAGTAGTATCCCCTTCGTTGGGGGCTACACCTTC. It codes for CASSIPFVGGYTF.

This clonotype has at least ten counts. This chain links TRBV11-2 with TRBJ2-7; D is possibly TRBD2 (6 bases). The CDR3 is 16 amino acids. Per the germline V gene, CDR1 is SGHAT and CDR2 is FQNNGV. With 1 base removed from V and 1 base from J, the gap between germline ends came to 14 bases. The CDR3: CASSLVDSEGSYEQYF. The CDR3 DNA reads as TGTGCCAGCAGCTTAGTTGACTCGGAGGGGTCCTACGAGCAGTACTTC. Together with reference TRBV11-2 and TRBJ2-7, the CDR3 gives the full variable domain: EAGVAQSPRYKIIEKRQSVAFWCNPISGHATLYWYQQILGQGPKLLIQFQNNGVVDDSQLPKDRFSAERLKGVDSTLKIQPAKLEDSAVYLCASSLVDSEGSYEQYFGPGTRLTVT.

There are many counts of this clonotype. V gene TRBV18 combines with J gene TRBJ1-1; no firm D call. V lost 8 bases and J lost 2, with 9 bases in between. The CDR3 totals 12 residues. Germline CDR1 reads KGHSH; CDR2 reads LQKENI. DNA of the CDR3: TGTGCCAGCAAAGTGGTTAACACTGAAGCTTTCTTT. This encodes CASKVVNTEAFF. The complete variable domain, with remaining parts taken from reference TRBV18 and TRBJ1-1, reads NAGVMQNPRHLVRRRGQEARLRCSPMKGHSHVYWYRQLPEEGLKFMVYLQKENIIDESGMPKERFSAEFPKEGPSILRIQQVVRGDSAAYFCASKVVNTEAFFGQGTRLTVV.

This clonotype was seen repeatedly, ten times or more. The chain has TRBV2 and TRBJ2-5, with D possibly called TRBD1 or TRBD2 (5 bases each). Germline CDR1 and CDR2: SNHLY and FYNNEI. V was cut by 6 bases and J by 5 bases, with 19 bases left in between. The CDR3 spans 15 residues. CDR3 coding DNA: TGTGCCAGCAGCCCCTACCCCCGGGGCAGGGAGACCCAGTACTTC. Its translation: CASSPYPRGRETQYF.

Only a few counts were recorded for this clonotype. The chain is built from TRBV2 and TRBJ2-7, with D possibly matching TRBD1 (5 bases). This CDR3 contains 12 residues. Germline CDR1 is SNHLY and CDR2 is FYNNEI. V was pared by 8 bases and J by 3 bases, with 11 bases between. CDR3 sequence: CASGANRYEQYF. As DNA, the CDR3 is TGTGCCAGCGGGGCAAACCGCTACGAGCAGTACTTC.

The rearrangement links TRBV29-1 to TRBJ1-4; the D gene is possibly TRBD1 (5 bases). Deletions cut 0 bases from V and 7 bases from J, with 15 bases between. Germline V lookup: CDR1 SQVTM, CDR2 ANQGSEA. The length of the CDR3 is 15 residues. The CDR3 DNA sequence: TGCAGCGTTGAAGATCGGGCGGGGGGTGGTGAAAAACTGTTTTTT. This gives the protein CSVEDRAGGGEKLFF.

The V and J genes are TRBV3-1 and TRBJ1-2; D gene unclear. Germline V lookup: CDR1 LGHDT, CDR2 YNNKEL (reference sequence). V lost 0 bases and J lost 6, with 11 bases in between. The CDR3 totals 14 residues. The CDR3 spells CASSQELVFDGYTF. The CDR3 DNA is TGTGCCAGCAGCCAAGAGCTAGTTTTCGATGGCTACACCTTC.

The chain is built from TRBV15 and TRBJ2-1, with TRBD2 as a possible D gene (6 bases). CDR1 is LNHNV, CDR2 YYDKDF, per germline (reference sequence). V was trimmed by 6 bases and J by 8 bases, leaving 17 bases between them. This CDR3 contains 14 residues. This chain's CDR3 is CATSSGTPNHEQFF. DNA for the CDR3: TGTGCCACCAGTTCCGGGACTCCAAACCATGAGCAGTTCTTC.

The chain uses TRBV19 and TRBJ1-5; D unresolved. This CDR3 is built from 14 residues. Trimming took off 8 bases at V and 1 base at J, with 12 bases between the two ends. Per the germline V gene, CDR1 is LNHDA and CDR2 is SQIVND (reference sequence). CDR3 protein: CASVTPASNQPQHF. As DNA, the CDR3 is TGTGCCAGTGTTACCCCTGCCAGCAATCAGCCCCAGCATTTT. The full variable domain, with the rest looked up from reference TRBV19 and TRBJ1-5, is DGGITQSPKYLFRKEGQNVTLSCEQNLNHDAMYWYRQDPGQGLRLIYYSQIVNDFQKGDIAEGYSVSREKKESFPLTVTSAQKNPTAFYLCASVTPASNQPQHFGDGTRLSIL.

This clonotype showed up many times. CDR3 amino acids: CASSYDVGHGSKQYF. For the CDR3, the DNA is TGTGCCAGCAGTTACGATGTGGGACACGGATCTAAGCAGTACTTC. The chain has TRBV6-2 or TRBV6-3 and TRBJ2-7, with D possibly being TRBD1 (6 bases). Per the germline V gene, CDR1 is MNHEY and CDR2 is SVGEGT. This CDR3 spans 15 amino acids. V was clipped by 2 bases and J by 8 bases, with 19 bases between them.

The chain couples TRBV7-9 to TRBJ2-1; D is undetermined. V gave up 1 base and J gave up 4 bases, with 5 bases separating them. In germline, CDR1 is SEHNR, CDR2 FQNEAQ (reference sequence). The CDR3 runs 13 residues. In DNA, the CDR3 is TGTGCCAGCAGCTTAGTCGTATACAATGAGCAGTTCTTC. This sequence encodes CASSLVVYNEQFF.

In its sample, this clonotype was seen a few times. The J gene is TRBJ2-1, the V gene TRBV10-3; D unresolved. The V end lost 0 bases, the J end lost 7 bases, and 7 bases lay between the germline ends. Germline assignment: CDR1 ENHRY and CDR2 SYGVKD. CDR3 length: 13 residues. CDR3 amino acids: CAISESVGNEQFF. DNA of the CDR3: TGTGCCATCAGTGAGTCCGTTGGGAATGAGCAGTTCTTC.